The 16 T cell receptor beta chains below come from one sample, sequenced in a study of OX40 agonist ivuxolimab in advanced cancers. The assay was immunoSEQ multiplex PCR, and TCRdb's table has in-frame clones only and misses some. The data show about 77,000 clones, approximately 81% seen once. Source: CD4+ or CD8+ T cells sorted from blood, taken in a trial of the OX40 agonist ivuxolimab. Source of these receptors: an adult with an advanced solid tumor such as melanoma, head and neck, liver or kidney cancer.

This clone showed up just once. The gene calls are TRBV27 and TRBJ1-1; unclear D gene. V lost 0 bases to trimming and J lost 11 bases, with 16 bases between them. Per the germline V gene, CDR1 is MNHEY and CDR2 is SMNVEV (reference sequence). The CDR3 extends over 14 amino acids. This CDR3 reads CASSLSLGYTVAFF. In nucleotides, the CDR3 is TGTGCCAGCAGTTTATCGTTGGGGTACACTGTGGCTTTCTTT.

The chain uses TRBV19 and TRBJ2-5, with a possible D match to TRBD2 (6 bases). The better agreement between TRBJ2-7 and the DNA end casts doubt on the J call. The CDR3 has 14 amino acids. Germline CDR1 is LNHDA and CDR2 is SQIVND (reference sequence). The CDR3 region is CASSRTGTPGEQYF. CDR3 nucleotide sequence: TGTGCCAGTAGTCGTACCGGGACTCCAGGCGAGCAGTACTTC.

Only a few counts were recorded for this clone. The chain links TRBV6-6 to TRBJ2-2; the D gene is possibly TRBD1 (5 bases). The germline V gene encodes CDR1 MNHNY and CDR2 SVGAGI (reference sequence). V was shortened by 0 bases and J by 8 bases, with 10 bases between the two germline ends. The CDR3 loop spans 14 amino acids. The CDR3 spells CASSYSWRTGELFF. CDR3 nucleotides: TGTGCCAGCAGTTACTCGTGGCGGACAGGGGAGCTGTTTTTT.

The V gene is TRBV28, the J gene TRBJ1-2; D may be TRBD1 (6 bases). Deletions cut 4 bases from V and 7 bases from J, with 13 bases between. Germline V gene lookup returns CDR1 MDHEN and CDR2 SYDVKM. The CDR3 runs to 13 residues. The CDR3 is CASSSGQRSGYTF. CDR3 DNA: TGTGCCAGCAGTTCAGGACAGCGGAGTGGCTACACCTTC.

The chain uses TRBV5-1 and TRBJ1-2, with TRBD1 matching 7 bases. CDR1 SGHRS and CDR2 YFSETQ come from the germline V gene. The CDR3 is 13 amino acids. J lost 4 bases, V lost 3 bases, and 3 bases had no gene match. The CDR3 protein is CASSSSGGYGYTF. Written as DNA, the CDR3 is TGCGCCAGCAGCTCCTCAGGGGGCTATGGCTACACCTTC.

The V and J genes are TRBV7-3 and TRBJ2-1, with D perhaps being TRBD1 or TRBD2 (5 bases each). The V end lost 0 bases, the J end lost 8 bases, and 11 bases lay between the germline ends. Germline CDR1 SGHTA, CDR2 FQGTGA. The CDR3 has 14 amino acids. CDR3 residues: CASSLTGLGDEQFF. CDR3 in DNA: TGTGCCAGCAGCTTAACAGGGTTGGGGGATGAGCAGTTCTTC.

V gene TRBV6-1 combines with J gene TRBJ1-5; possible D gene TRBD1, 6 bases. The CDR3 covers 13 residues. Deletions cut 8 bases from V and 4 bases from J, with 12 bases between. Looked up from germline, CDR1 is MNHNS and CDR2 is SASEGT. Written as DNA, the CDR3 is TGTGCCAGCGAGGAACAGGGAAATCAGCCCCAGCATTTT. This codes for CASEEQGNQPQHF.

The V call is TRBV6-4, the J call TRBJ1-6; 9 bases are a match to TRBD1. The J segment lost 9 bases and the V segment lost 5 bases, leaving 11 bases of the junction unmatched. The CDR3 loop spans 16 amino acids. The V gene's germline CDR1 is MRHNA and CDR2 SNTAGT. In nucleotides, the CDR3 is TGTGCCAGCAGTACCCTGAGGACAGGGGCGAGTTCACCCCTCCACTTT. This codes for CASSTLRTGASSPLHF.

This clone was detected only once. The chain links TRBV5-1 to TRBJ2-2, with TRBD1 matching over 9 bases. V trimming: 3 bases; J trimming: 5 bases; junction bases outside the gene matches: 5. The length of the CDR3 is 15 residues. Germline V gives CDR1 SGHRS, CDR2 YFSETQ. The chain's CDR3 is CASSWDRVQTGELFF. The CDR3 coding sequence is TGCGCCAGCAGCTGGGACAGGGTACAGACCGGGGAGCTGTTTTTT.

V usage is TRBV2 and J usage is TRBJ2-1; D not certain. V lost 3 bases to trimming and J lost 4 bases, with 7 bases between them. The germline gives CDR1 SNHLY, CDR2 FYNNEI. The length of the CDR3 is 13 residues. CDR3 in DNA: TGTGCCAGCAGTGATATTCAGTACAATGAGCAGTTCTTC. Residues: CASSDIQYNEQFF.

The rearrangement uses TRBV2 and TRBJ1-1; TRBD1 aligns across 7 bases. CDR3 size: 14 residues. V was clipped by 4 bases and J by 5 bases; unmatched bases: 7. CDR1 and CDR2 (germline): SNHLY, FYNNEI. CDR3 sequence (DNA): TGTGCCAGCAGTGTTAAAAACAGGGGAACTGAAGCTTTCTTT. It yields the protein CASSVKNRGTEAFF.

CDR3 bases: TGTGCCAGCTCAGAGACGGATTATGGCTACACCTTC. Translated: CASSETDYGYTF. This chain connects TRBV18 to TRBJ1-2; D is unresolved. This CDR3 has 12 residues. V shed 5 bases and J shed 5 bases, with 9 bases lying between them. CDR1 is KGHSH, CDR2 LQKENI, per germline.

This chain joins TRBV19 and TRBJ1-2; D is perhaps TRBD1 (5 bases). Germline assignment: CDR1 LNHDA and CDR2 SQIVND (reference sequence). This CDR3 comprises 13 residues. V shed 8 bases and J shed 6 bases, with 16 bases lying between them. CDR3 residues: CASAQTAADGYTF. CDR3 in DNA: TGTGCCAGTGCGCAGACAGCCGCCGATGGCTACACCTTC.

This chain connects TRBV2 to TRBJ2-1; 9 bases are shared with TRBD1. Germline V lookup: CDR1 SNHLY, CDR2 FYNNEI. The CDR3 is 13 residues long. V lost 6 bases and J lost 9; bases outside the gene matches: 6. Written as DNA, the CDR3 is TGTGCCAGCAGCAGCGACAGGGGGGCTGAGCAGTTCTTC. Protein: CASSSDRGAEQFF.

The chain links TRBV5-1 to TRBJ2-1; 8 bases are shared with TRBD1. This CDR3 has 15 residues. V dropped 3 bases and J dropped 0; count of bases not matched to a gene: 2. Germline V gives CDR1 SGHRS, CDR2 YFSETQ. The CDR3 protein is CASSSQGGSYNEQFF. Written as DNA, the CDR3 is TGCGCCAGCAGCTCACAGGGGGGCTCCTACAATGAGCAGTTCTTC.

For the CDR3, the DNA is TGCGCCAGCACCAAGGGACAGGGGGCCTACGAGCAGTACTTC. It codes for CASTKGQGAYEQYF. The chain joins TRBV5-1 to TRBJ2-7; 11 bases agree with TRBD1. The CDR3 contains 14 residues. The V gene's germline CDR1 is SGHRS and CDR2 YFSETQ. The junction had 4 bases not matched to a gene; V was cut back by 6 bases and J by 2 bases.